This T cell receptor (beta chain) was sequenced in a study of blood T cell repertoires in COVID-19. For the study at large: Samples came from the United States, Italy and Spain, spanning acute and convalescent COVID-19. T cells, B-cell-depleted T cells, or PBMCs supplied cDNA or gDNA.

Followed over time, Seattle patients had been enrolled while infection was active. Per the study methods: How many nucleated cells were present was estimated from reference gene primer amplification. Profiling relied on immunoSEQ multiplex PCR, and the TCRdb table lists in-frame clones only, not all of them. The V and J calls and the clone size are those of that table, but D and trimming were determined from the DNA. The repertoire includes 250,000 or so clones, about 88% of them detected once, and 5.2% sits in the top ten. The TCR was taken from a woman in her sixties with COVID-19, enrolled during active disease. The material sequenced was peripheral blood.

The CDR3 DNA is TGTGCCAGCAGCACGCGCGGTTCACCCCTCCACTTT. Translation: CASSTRGSPLHF. The V and J genes are TRBV7-9 and TRBJ1-6; D is uncertain. The V end lost 5 bases, the J end lost 9 bases, and 8 bases lay between the germline ends. The V gene's germline CDR1 is SEHNR and CDR2 FQNEAQ (reference sequence). The CDR3 has 12 residues.